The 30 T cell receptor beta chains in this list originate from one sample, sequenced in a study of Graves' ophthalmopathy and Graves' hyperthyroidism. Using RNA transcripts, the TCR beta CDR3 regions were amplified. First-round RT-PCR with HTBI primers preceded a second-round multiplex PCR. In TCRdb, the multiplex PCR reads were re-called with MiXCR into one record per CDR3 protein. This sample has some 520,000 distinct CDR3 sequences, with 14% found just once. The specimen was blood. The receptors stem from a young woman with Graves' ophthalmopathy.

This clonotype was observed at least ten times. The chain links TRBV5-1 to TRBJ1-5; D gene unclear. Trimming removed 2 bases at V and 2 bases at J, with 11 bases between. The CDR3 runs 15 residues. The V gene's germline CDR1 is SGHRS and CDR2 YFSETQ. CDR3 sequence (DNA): TGCGCCAGCAGCTTTTATCCCGGGGGCAATCAGCCCCAGCATTTT. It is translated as CASSFYPGGNQPQHF. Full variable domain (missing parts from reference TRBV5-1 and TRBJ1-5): KAGVTQTPRYLIKTRGQQVTLSCSPISGHRSVSWYQQTPGQGLQFLFEYFSETQRNKGNFPGRFSGRQFSNSRSEMNVSTLELGDSALYLCASSFYPGGNQPQHFGDGTRLSIL.

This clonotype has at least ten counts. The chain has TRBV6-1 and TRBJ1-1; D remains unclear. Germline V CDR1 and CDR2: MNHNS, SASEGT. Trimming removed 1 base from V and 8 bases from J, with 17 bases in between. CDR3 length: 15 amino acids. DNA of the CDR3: TGTGCCAGCAGTGAAGGCATAAACAAGGGCCTCGAAGCTTTCTTT. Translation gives CASSEGINKGLEAFF.

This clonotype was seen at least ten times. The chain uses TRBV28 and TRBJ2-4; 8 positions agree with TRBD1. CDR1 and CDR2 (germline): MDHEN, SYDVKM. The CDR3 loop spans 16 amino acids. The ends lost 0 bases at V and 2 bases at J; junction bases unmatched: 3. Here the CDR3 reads CASSLWQGATKNIQYF. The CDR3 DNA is TGTGCCAGCAGTTTATGGCAGGGGGCCACCAAAAACATTCAGTACTTC.

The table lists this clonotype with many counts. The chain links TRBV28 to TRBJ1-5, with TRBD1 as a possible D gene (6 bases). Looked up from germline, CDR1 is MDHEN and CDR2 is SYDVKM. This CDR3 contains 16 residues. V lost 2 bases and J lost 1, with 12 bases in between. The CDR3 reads CASSLTGAMSNQPQHF. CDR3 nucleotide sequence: TGTGCCAGCAGTTTAACGGGGGCTATGAGCAATCAGCCCCAGCATTTT.

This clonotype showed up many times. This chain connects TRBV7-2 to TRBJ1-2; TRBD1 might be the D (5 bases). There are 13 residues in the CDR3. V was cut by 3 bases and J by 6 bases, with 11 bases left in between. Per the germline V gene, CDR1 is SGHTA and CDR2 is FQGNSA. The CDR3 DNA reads TGTGCCAGCAGCTTTACGCTAGGGGATGGCTACACCTTC. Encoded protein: CASSFTLGDGYTF.

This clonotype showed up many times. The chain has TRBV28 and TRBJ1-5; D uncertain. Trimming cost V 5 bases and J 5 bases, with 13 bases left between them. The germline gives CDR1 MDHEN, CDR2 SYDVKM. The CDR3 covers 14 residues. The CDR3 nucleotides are TGTGCCAGCAGTGTCACGGCCGAGTATCAGCCCCAGCATTTT. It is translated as CASSVTAEYQPQHF.

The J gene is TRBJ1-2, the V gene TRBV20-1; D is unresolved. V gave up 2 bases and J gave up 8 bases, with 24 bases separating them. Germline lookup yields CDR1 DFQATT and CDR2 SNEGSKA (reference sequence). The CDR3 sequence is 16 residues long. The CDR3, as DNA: TGCAGTGCTAGAATCCCCTCCCCCACAGCCGTGGGGGGCTACACCTTC. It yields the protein CSARIPSPTAVGGYTF.

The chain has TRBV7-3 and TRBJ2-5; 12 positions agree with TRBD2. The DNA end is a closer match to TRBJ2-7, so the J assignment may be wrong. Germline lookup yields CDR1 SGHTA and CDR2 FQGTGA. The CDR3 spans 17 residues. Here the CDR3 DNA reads TGTGCCAGCAGCCAACGGACTAGCGGGACCCACTCCTACGAGCAGTACTTC. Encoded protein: CASSQRTSGTHSYEQYF.

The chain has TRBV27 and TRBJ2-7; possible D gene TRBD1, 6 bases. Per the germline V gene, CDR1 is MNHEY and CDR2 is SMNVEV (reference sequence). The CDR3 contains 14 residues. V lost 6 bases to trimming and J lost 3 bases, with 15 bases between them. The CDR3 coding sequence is TGTGCCAGCAGCACAGGGTATAAGGTCTACGAGCAGTACTTC. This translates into CASSTGYKVYEQYF.

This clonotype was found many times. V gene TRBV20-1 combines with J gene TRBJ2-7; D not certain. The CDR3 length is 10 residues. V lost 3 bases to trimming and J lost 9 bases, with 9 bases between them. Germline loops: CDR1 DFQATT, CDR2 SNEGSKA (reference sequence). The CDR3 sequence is CSASELRQYF. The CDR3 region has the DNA TGCAGTGCTAGCGAATTACGGCAGTACTTC.

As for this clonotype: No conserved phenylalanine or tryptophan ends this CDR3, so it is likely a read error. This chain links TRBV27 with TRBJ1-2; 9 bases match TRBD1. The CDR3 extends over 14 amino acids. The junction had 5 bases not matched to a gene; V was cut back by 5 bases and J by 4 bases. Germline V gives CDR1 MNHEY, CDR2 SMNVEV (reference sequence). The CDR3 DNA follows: TGTGCCAGCAGTCTGGGACAGGGAGGCTATGGCTACACCTAC. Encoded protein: CASSLGQGGYGYTY.

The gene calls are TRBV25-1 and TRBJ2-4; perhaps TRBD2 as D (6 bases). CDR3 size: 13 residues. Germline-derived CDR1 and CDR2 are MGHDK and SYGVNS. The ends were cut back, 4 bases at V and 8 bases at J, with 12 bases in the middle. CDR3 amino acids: CASSAGAGYIQYF. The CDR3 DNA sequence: TGTGCCAGCAGTGCGGGAGCCGGCTACATTCAGTACTTC. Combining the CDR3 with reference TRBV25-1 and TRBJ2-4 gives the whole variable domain EADIYQTPRYLVIGTGKKITLECSQTMGHDKMYWYQQDPGMELHLIHYSYGVNSTEKGDLSSESTVSRIRTEHFPLTLESARPSHTSQYLCASSAGAGYIQYFGAGTRLSVL.

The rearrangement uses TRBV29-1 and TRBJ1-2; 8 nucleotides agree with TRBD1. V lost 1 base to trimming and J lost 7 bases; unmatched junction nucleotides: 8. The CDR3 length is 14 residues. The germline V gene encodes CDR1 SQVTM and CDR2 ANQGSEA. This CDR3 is CSVEGGSRGLGYTF. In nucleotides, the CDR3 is TGCAGCGTTGAAGGGGGATCCAGGGGGCTTGGCTACACCTTC.

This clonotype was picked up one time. The CDR3: CASSSDHILWGYNSPLHF. In DNA, the CDR3 is TGTGCCAGCAGCTCCGACCATATCCTATGGGGCTATAATTCACCCCTCCACTTT. This sequence joins TRBV7-9 and TRBJ1-6, with D unclear. The ends were cut back, 4 bases at V and 3 bases at J, with 19 bases in the middle. The CDR3 spans 18 residues. Germline V gene sequence: CDR1 SEHNR, CDR2 FQNEAQ (reference sequence).

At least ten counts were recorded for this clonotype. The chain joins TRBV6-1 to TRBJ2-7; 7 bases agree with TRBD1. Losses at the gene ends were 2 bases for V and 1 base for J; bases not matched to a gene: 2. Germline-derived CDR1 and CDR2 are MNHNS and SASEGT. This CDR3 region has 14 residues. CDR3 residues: CASSEPTGSYEQYF. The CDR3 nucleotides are TGTGCCAGCAGTGAACCGACAGGGTCCTACGAGCAGTACTTC.

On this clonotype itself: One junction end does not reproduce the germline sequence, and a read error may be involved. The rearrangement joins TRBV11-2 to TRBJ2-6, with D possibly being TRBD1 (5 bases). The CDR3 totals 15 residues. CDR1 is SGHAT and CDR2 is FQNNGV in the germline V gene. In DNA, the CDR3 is TGTGCCAGCAGCTTATCAAGCTATGGGGCCAACGTTCTGACTTTC. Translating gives CASSLSSYGANVLTF.

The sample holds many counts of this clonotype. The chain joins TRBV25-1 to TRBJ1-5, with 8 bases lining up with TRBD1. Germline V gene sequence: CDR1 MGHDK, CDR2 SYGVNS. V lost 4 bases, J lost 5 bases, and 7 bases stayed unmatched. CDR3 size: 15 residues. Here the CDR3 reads CASSGLQGVDQPQHF. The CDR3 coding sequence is TGTGCCAGCAGTGGGTTACAGGGGGTTGATCAGCCCCAGCATTTT.

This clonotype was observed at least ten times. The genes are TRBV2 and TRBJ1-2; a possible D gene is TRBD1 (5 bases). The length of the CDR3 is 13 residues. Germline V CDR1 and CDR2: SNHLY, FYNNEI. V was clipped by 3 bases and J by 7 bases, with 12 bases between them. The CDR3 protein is CASSEKTAGGYTF. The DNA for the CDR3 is TGTGCCAGCAGTGAGAAGACAGCAGGTGGCTACACCTTC.

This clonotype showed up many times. The CDR3 here is CASSEVGTGATVGQYF. The CDR3 DNA sequence: TGTGCCAGCAGTGAAGTAGGGACAGGGGCCACCGTCGGGCAGTACTTC. The chain recombines TRBV6-1 with TRBJ2-7, with TRBD1 matching over 10 bases. This CDR3 contains 16 residues. Trimming cost V 1 base and J 9 bases; bases outside gene matches: 12. CDR1 and CDR2 from the germline V gene are MNHNS and SASEGT.

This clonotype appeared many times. CDR3 sequence reads: CASSRLIRGTEAFF. CDR3 nucleotide sequence: TGCGCCAGCAGCCGACTCATTAGGGGCACTGAAGCTTTCTTT. The chain joins TRBV4-1 to TRBJ1-1, with a possible D match to TRBD1 (5 bases). The V and J ends lost 4 bases and 4 bases respectively, with 13 bases between them. The germline V gene encodes CDR1 MGHRA and CDR2 YSYEKL. The CDR3 is 14 amino acids.

The CDR3: CASSLTDGGQPQHF. CDR3 coding DNA: TGTGCCAGCAGCTTAACTGACGGCGGACAGCCCCAGCATTTT. The chain recombines TRBV7-3 with TRBJ1-5; D is uncertain. Germline V gene sequence: CDR1 SGHTA, CDR2 FQGTGA. There are 14 residues in the CDR3. V was clipped by 0 bases and J by 7 bases, with 10 bases between them.

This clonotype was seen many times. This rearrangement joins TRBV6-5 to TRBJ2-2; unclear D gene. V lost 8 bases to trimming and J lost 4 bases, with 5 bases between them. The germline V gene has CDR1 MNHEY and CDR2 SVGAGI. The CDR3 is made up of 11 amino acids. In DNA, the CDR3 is TGTGCCAGCTTATTCACCGGGGAGCTGTTTTTT. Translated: CASLFTGELFF.

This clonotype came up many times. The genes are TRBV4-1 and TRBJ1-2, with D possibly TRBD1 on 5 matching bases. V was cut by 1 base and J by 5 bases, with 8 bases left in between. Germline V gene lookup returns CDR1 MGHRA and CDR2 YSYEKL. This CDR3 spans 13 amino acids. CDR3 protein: CASSQGRQYGYTF. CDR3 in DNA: TGCGCCAGCAGCCAAGGGCGACAGTATGGCTACACCTTC.

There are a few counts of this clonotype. The CDR3 coding sequence is TGTGCCAGCACCCAGGAGGGGCGCTTCTCTGGAAACACCATATATTTT. It specifies CASTQEGRFSGNTIYF. This chain connects TRBV3-1 to TRBJ1-3; D may be TRBD1 (5 bases). CDR3 length: 16 residues. Looked up from germline, CDR1 is LGHDT and CDR2 is YNNKEL (reference sequence). The V and J ends lost 7 bases and 0 bases respectively, with 16 bases between them.

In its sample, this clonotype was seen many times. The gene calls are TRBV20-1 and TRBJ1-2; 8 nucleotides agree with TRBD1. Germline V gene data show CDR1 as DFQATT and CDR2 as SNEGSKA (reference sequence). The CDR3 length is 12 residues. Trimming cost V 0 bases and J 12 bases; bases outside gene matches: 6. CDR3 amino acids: CSARDDRGMNTF. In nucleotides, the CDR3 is TGCAGTGCTAGAGATGACAGGGGCATGAACACCTTC.

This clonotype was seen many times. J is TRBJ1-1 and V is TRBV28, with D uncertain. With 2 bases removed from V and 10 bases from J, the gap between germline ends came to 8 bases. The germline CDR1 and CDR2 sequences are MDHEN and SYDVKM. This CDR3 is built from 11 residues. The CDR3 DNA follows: TGTGCCAGCAGTTTAGTTGGCAGAGCTTTCTTT. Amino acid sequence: CASSLVGRAFF.

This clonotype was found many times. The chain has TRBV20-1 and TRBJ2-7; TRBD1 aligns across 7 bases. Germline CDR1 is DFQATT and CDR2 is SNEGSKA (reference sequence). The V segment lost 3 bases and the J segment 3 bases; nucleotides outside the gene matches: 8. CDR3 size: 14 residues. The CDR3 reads CSASRVGGIYEQYF. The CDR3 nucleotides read TGCAGTGCTAGCCGGGTAGGGGGCATCTACGAGCAGTACTTC.

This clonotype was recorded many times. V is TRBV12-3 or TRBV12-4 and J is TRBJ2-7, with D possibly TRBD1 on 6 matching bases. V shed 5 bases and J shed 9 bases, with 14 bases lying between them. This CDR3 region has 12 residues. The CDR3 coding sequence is TGTGCCAGCAGTCTCAACAGGGTCGGGCAGTACTTC. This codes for CASSLNRVGQYF.

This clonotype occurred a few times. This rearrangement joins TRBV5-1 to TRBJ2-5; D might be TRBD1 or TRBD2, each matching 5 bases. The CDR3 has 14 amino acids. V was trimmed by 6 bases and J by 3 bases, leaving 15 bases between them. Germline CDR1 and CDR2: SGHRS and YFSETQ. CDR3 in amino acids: CASTAGWGKETQYF. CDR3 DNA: TGCGCCAGCACCGCTGGTTGGGGGAAAGAGACCCAGTACTTC. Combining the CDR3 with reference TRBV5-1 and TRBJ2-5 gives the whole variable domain KAGVTQTPRYLIKTRGQQVTLSCSPISGHRSVSWYQQTPGQGLQFLFEYFSETQRNKGNFPGRFSGRQFSNSRSEMNVSTLELGDSALYLCASTAGWGKETQYFGPGTRLLVL.

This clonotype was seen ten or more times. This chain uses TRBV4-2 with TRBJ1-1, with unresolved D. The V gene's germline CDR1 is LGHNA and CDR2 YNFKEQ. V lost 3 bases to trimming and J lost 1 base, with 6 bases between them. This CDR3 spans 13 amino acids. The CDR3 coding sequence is TGTGCCAGCAGCCAGGACTGGAACACTGAAGCTTTCTTT. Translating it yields CASSQDWNTEAFF.